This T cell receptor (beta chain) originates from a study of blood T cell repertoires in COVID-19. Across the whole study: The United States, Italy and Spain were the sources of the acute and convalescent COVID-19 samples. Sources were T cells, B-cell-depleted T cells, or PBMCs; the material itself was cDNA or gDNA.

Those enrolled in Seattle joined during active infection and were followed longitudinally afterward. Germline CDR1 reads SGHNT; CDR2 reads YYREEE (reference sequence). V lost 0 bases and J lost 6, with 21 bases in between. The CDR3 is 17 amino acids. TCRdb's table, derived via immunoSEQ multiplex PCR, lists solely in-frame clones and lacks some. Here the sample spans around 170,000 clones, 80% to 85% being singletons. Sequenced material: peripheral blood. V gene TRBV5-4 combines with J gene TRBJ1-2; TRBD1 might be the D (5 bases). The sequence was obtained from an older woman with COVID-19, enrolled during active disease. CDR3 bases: TGTGCCAGCAGCTTGGCCGGTGGGGGGAACTCGAGGCATGGCTACACCTTC. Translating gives CASSLAGGGNSRHGYTF.